The clone carrying this T cell receptor (beta chain) came up a few times. Its target is not known. Untouched CD4+ T cells were bead-isolated from PBMC at approximately 98% purity. Germline CDR1 is SQVTM and CDR2 is ANQGSEA. With V trimmed by 3 bases and J by 4 bases, 4 bases remained unmatched. The CDR3 totals 13 residues. The data derive from a study of T cell repertoires and HLA-DP antigens. Deep-resolution sequencing targeted approximately 200,000 T cell genomes in pre-culture CD4+ samples. Profiled with immunoSEQ multiplex PCR; TCRdb holds only in-frame clones, not every one. This table has approximately 73,000 clones, 80% appearing once. Notes on the study in general: A non-physiological HeLa system presented antigen to total CD4+ responders. Sorted CD137+ clonality was around 0.41 for both alloantigens, versus approximately 0.04 pre-culture.

This receptor was taken from a man between 60 and 75 years old in good health and CMV-seronegative. The gene calls are TRBV29-1 and TRBJ1-2; 8 bases line up with TRBD1. Sequenced material: CD4+ T cells from PBMCs. DNA for the CDR3: TGCAGCGTTGAGCGGGACAGGCTCTATGGCTACACCTTC. It encodes CSVERDRLYGYTF.